What follows are 25 T cell receptor beta chains derived from one specimen sequenced in a study of patients and donors after allogeneic stem cell transplantation. TCRdb itself ran the RT-PCR reads through MiXCR, one entry per CDR3 protein. The data hold 400,000 to 500,000 distinct CDR3 sequences, with under 20% observed a single time. The sample comprised blood, either unsorted or a sorted T cell fraction (not recorded which). These receptors all stem from a human donor who was either an allogeneic HSCT recipient or a stem cell or donor lymphocyte infusion donor (not recorded which). It is not recorded whose cells these are; they may come from a transplant donor.

This chain connects TRBV20-1 to TRBJ2-5; TRBD2 matches at 8 bases. Germline trimming cut 4 bases from V and 2 bases from J; bases unmatched to any gene: 0. The germline V gene encodes CDR1 DFQATT and CDR2 SNEGSKA (reference sequence). This CDR3 region has 12 residues. CDR3 loop: CSAKREQETQYF. CDR3 sequence (DNA): TGCAGTGCTAAGCGGGAGCAAGAGACCCAGTACTTC.

This clonotype was counted between two and nine times. This chain uses TRBV5-1 with TRBJ2-7; D is perhaps TRBD1 (6 bases). In germline, CDR1 is SGHRS, CDR2 YFSETQ. V was shortened by 4 bases and J by 4 bases, with 15 bases between the two germline ends. The CDR3 totals 14 residues. CDR3 nucleotides: TGCGCCAGCAGCCCCTCCCCTGACAGGTACGAGCAGTACTTC. Translated, it gives CASSPSPDRYEQYF.

CDR3 nucleotide sequence: TGTGCCAGCAGTGCCGGGACAGGGATAAAACTGTTTTTT. This codes for CASSAGTGIKLFF. V and J are TRBV12-3 or TRBV12-4 and TRBJ1-4; 9 positions agree with TRBD1. The V and J ends lost 5 bases and 10 bases, in that order; junction bases with no gene match: 5. The CDR3 consists of 13 residues.

This clonotype was observed many times. This sequence joins TRBV29-1 and TRBJ1-5, with D possibly being TRBD1 (5 bases). Trimming left V 6 bases short and J 1 base short, with 10 bases between. Germline lookup yields CDR1 SQVTM and CDR2 ANQGSEA. The CDR3 is 13 residues long. In nucleotides, the CDR3 is TGCAGCGTGAGCCGGGACAGCAATCAGCCCCAGCATTTT. Its protein is CSVSRDSNQPQHF.

The chain couples TRBV7-6 to TRBJ2-2; 11 nucleotides match TRBD2. From germline, CDR1 is SGHVS and CDR2 FNYEAQ. The CDR3 runs to 18 residues. With V trimmed by 3 bases and J by 4 bases, 10 bases remained unmatched. In DNA form, the CDR3 reads TGTGCCAGCAGCTTGGTGCTAGCGGGAGGATCGGGCACCGGGGAGCTGTTTTTT. It specifies CASSLVLAGGSGTGELFF.

The CDR3 DNA reads as TGTGCCATCAGTCCCTACACGGACAGATGGCACAAGGCCGGGGAGCTGTTTTTT. Its protein is CAISPYTDRWHKAGELFF. The chain couples TRBV10-3 to TRBJ2-2; D perhaps matches TRBD1 (6 bases). The CDR3 runs 18 residues. CDR1 is ENHRY and CDR2 is SYGVKD in the germline V gene. Trimming removed 5 bases from V and 6 bases from J, with 25 bases in between.

This clonotype showed up just a few times. The V call is TRBV27, the J call TRBJ1-2; a possible D gene is TRBD1 (6 bases). The CDR3 runs to 15 residues. Germline V gene data show CDR1 as MNHEY and CDR2 as SMNVEV (reference sequence). The V and J ends lost 6 bases and 5 bases respectively, with 19 bases between them. DNA of the CDR3: TGTGCCAGCAGATTGGGGTCGGGGGGCTCGTATGGCTACACCTTC. It specifies CASRLGSGGSYGYTF.

This clonotype came up a few times. This CDR3 is CASSLALGMEQFF. The CDR3 DNA reads TGTGCCAGCAGCCTGGCTCTGGGGATGGAGCAGTTCTTC. The genes are TRBV7-9 and TRBJ2-1; D is uncertain. Germline-derived CDR1 and CDR2 are SEHNR and FQNEAQ (reference sequence). The CDR3 has 13 amino acids. Trimming shortened V by 5 bases and J by 10 bases, and 15 bases separated the two germline ends.

The V call is TRBV9, the J call TRBJ2-2; 9 bases line up with TRBD1. CDR1 is SGDLS, CDR2 YYNGEE, per germline. The V and J ends lost 4 bases and 7 bases, in that order; junction bases with no gene match: 8. The CDR3 runs 15 residues. Written as DNA, the CDR3 is TGTGCCAGCAGCCCTCATACAGGGGGCATCGGGGAGCTGTTTTTT. Amino acid sequence: CASSPHTGGIGELFF.

The chain has TRBV7-2 and TRBJ2-7; 8 bases are a match to TRBD2. Unmatched junction bases numbered 9, after V lost 2 bases and J lost 6 bases. The CDR3 loop spans 15 amino acids. The V gene's germline CDR1 is SGHTA and CDR2 FQGNSA. CDR3 region: CASSLRQRGGTEQYF. CDR3 nucleotides: TGTGCCAGCAGCTTAAGGCAACGGGGGGGCACCGAGCAGTACTTC.

The V call is TRBV12-3 or TRBV12-4, the J call TRBJ1-1; no firm D call. This CDR3 comprises 14 residues. Trimming left V 5 bases short and J 1 base short, with 11 bases between. The CDR3 nucleotides read TGTGCCAGCAGTCCCCGGACCTCGAACACTGAAGCTTTCTTT. This gives the protein CASSPRTSNTEAFF.

This chain uses TRBV12-3 or TRBV12-4 with TRBJ2-7; no firm D call. Trimming shortened V by 2 bases and J by 6 bases, and 11 bases separated the two germline ends. This CDR3 spans 13 amino acids. DNA for the CDR3: TGTGCCAGCAGTTTAAGGGCCTATTCCGAGCAGTACTTC. Translating it yields CASSLRAYSEQYF.

This chain links TRBV11-1 with TRBJ2-4; maybe TRBD2 (6 bases). Looked up from germline, CDR1 is SGHAT and CDR2 is FQDESV (reference sequence). This CDR3 comprises 18 residues. The V gene lost 1 base and the J gene lost 2 bases, with 18 bases spanning the gap. The CDR3 nucleotides read TGTGCCAGCAGCTTAGGAGGTGGAGGGCCAAGCTCCAAAAACATTCAGTACTTC. Encoded protein: CASSLGGGGPSSKNIQYF.

This clonotype was recorded many times. This chain links TRBV9 with TRBJ1-1; D remains unclear. With 0 bases removed from V and 1 base from J, the gap between germline ends came to 4 bases. The CDR3 consists of 13 residues. Per germline, CDR1 SGDLS and CDR2 YYNGEE. As DNA, the CDR3 is TGTGCCAGCAGCGTAGGGACGAACACTGAAGCTTTCTTT. Protein sequence: CASSVGTNTEAFF.

Many counts were recorded for this clonotype. This chain joins TRBV4-2 and TRBJ2-1; 7 positions match TRBD2. The CDR3 spans 15 residues. The ends lost 0 bases at V and 4 bases at J; junction bases unmatched: 3. Germline CDR1 reads LGHNA; CDR2 reads YNFKEQ. Here the CDR3 reads CASSQEAGAYNEQFF. The CDR3 bases are TGTGCCAGCAGCCAAGAGGCGGGAGCATACAATGAGCAGTTCTTC.

V and J are TRBV11-2 and TRBJ2-3; D is perhaps TRBD2 (7 bases). The CDR3 contains 17 residues. Germline V lookup: CDR1 SGHAT, CDR2 FQNNGV. Trimming took 6 bases from V and 5 from J, leaving 24 bases between them. The chain's CDR3 is CASRSWTLRGPGDTQYF. CDR3 in DNA: TGTGCCAGCAGATCCTGGACCTTGCGGGGGCCCGGAGATACGCAGTATTTT.

This clonotype was seen at least ten times. The chain recombines TRBV5-1 with TRBJ2-7; D gene unclear. CDR1 and CDR2 from the germline V gene are SGHRS and YFSETQ. V lost 3 bases and J lost 2, with 9 bases in between. The CDR3 has 13 residues. The CDR3 reads CASSSTLPYEQYF. The CDR3 DNA is TGCGCCAGCAGCTCGACTCTTCCCTACGAGCAGTACTTC.

V usage is TRBV3-1 and J usage is TRBJ2-3; TRBD2 aligns across 10 bases. The CDR3 contains 17 residues. The germline V gene encodes CDR1 LGHDT and CDR2 YNNKEL (reference sequence). The J segment lost 6 bases and the V segment lost 0 bases, leaving 9 bases of the junction unmatched. The CDR3 sequence is CASSQESSGGAWDTQYF. In DNA form, the CDR3 reads TGTGCCAGCAGCCAAGAATCCAGCGGGGGGGCCTGGGATACGCAGTATTTT.

This clonotype was counted at least ten times. The chain combines TRBV10-3 with TRBJ2-2; the D call may be TRBD1 or TRBD2 (5 bases each). Germline CDR1 reads ENHRY; CDR2 reads SYGVKD. The CDR3 covers 16 residues. The ends were cut back, 3 bases at V and 1 base at J, with 12 bases in the middle. CDR3 in amino acids: CAISDGGRKNTGELFF. The CDR3 nucleotides read TGTGCCATCAGTGATGGGGGACGTAAGAACACCGGGGAGCTGTTTTTT.

This clonotype was seen only a few times. V usage is TRBV2 and J usage is TRBJ2-1; D is possibly TRBD2 (5 bases). This CDR3 is 10 amino acids long. The germline gives CDR1 SNHLY, CDR2 FYNNEI. Trimming cost V 6 bases and J 8 bases, with 5 bases left between them. This CDR3 is CASRDYEQFF. CDR3 in DNA: TGTGCCAGCAGGGACTATGAGCAGTTCTTC. Filled out from reference TRBV2 and TRBJ2-1, the complete variable domain reads EPEVTQTPSHQVTQMGQEVILRCVPISNHLYFYWYRQILGQKVEFLVSFYNNEISEKSEIFDDQFSVERPDGSNFTLKIRSTKLEDSAMYFCASRDYEQFFGPGTRLTVL.

In nucleotides, the CDR3 is TGTGCCAGCAATCCACAGGGGGCGAAGAATTCACCCCTCCACTTT. It yields the protein CASNPQGAKNSPLHF. The genes are TRBV6-1 and TRBJ1-6; 9 bases fit TRBD1. Per the germline V gene, CDR1 is MNHNS and CDR2 is SASEGT. There are 15 residues in the CDR3. J was trimmed by 7 bases and V by 7 bases; bases with no gene match: 8.

The V call is TRBV20-1, the J call TRBJ2-6; perhaps TRBD1 as D (6 bases). The CDR3 length is 14 residues. In germline, CDR1 is DFQATT, CDR2 SNEGSKA (reference sequence). V was cut by 3 bases and J by 5 bases, with 11 bases left in between. The CDR3 loop reads CSASRDTRANVLTF. CDR3 DNA: TGCAGTGCTAGTCGGGACACACGGGCCAACGTCCTGACTTTC.

Only one count was recorded for this clonotype. The V and J genes are TRBV7-8 and TRBJ1-5; D gene uncertain. The CDR3 has 16 amino acids. CDR1 is SGHVS and CDR2 is FQNEAQ in the germline V gene. V shed 0 bases and J shed 4 bases, with 13 bases lying between them. The CDR3 loop reads CASSLAWQARNQPQHF. DNA of the CDR3: TGTGCCAGCAGCTTAGCGTGGCAGGCCAGAAATCAGCCCCAGCATTTT.

The chain joins TRBV27 to TRBJ1-5; D is ambiguous. CDR1 and CDR2 (germline): MNHEY, SMNVEV (reference sequence). This CDR3 is 12 amino acids long. V lost 6 bases to trimming and J lost 9 bases, with 12 bases between them. CDR3 DNA: TGTGCCAGCAGCCTATTCGGAGGGCCCCAGCATTTT. It is translated as CASSLFGGPQHF.

V usage is TRBV9 and J usage is TRBJ1-3, with D possibly TRBD1 on 6 matching bases. The V gene lost 3 bases and the J gene lost 0 bases, with 10 bases spanning the gap. The germline V gene encodes CDR1 SGDLS and CDR2 YYNGEE. CDR3 size: 15 residues. The CDR3 DNA reads as TGTGCCAGCAGCGCAGGGGCCATCTCTGGAAACACCATATATTTT. Translated, it gives CASSAGAISGNTIYF.